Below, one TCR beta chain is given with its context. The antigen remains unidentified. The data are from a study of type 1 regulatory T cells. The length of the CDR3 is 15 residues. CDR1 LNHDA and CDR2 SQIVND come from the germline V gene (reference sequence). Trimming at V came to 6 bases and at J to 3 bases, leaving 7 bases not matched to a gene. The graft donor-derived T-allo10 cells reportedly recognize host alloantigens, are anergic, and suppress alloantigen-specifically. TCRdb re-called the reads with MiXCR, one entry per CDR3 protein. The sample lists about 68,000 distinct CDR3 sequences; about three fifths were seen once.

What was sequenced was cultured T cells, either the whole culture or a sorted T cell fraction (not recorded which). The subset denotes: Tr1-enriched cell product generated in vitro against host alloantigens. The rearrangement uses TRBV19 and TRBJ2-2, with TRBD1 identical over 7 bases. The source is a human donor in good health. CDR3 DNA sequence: TGTGCCAGTAGCAACAGGGGACGGTACACCGGGGAGCTGTTTTTT. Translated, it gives CASSNRGRYTGELFF.